Shown below are 25 T cell receptor beta chains from a single sample sequenced in a study of identical twins. Each CDR3 protein gets one entry after TCRdb re-called the 5' RACE reads with MiXCR. This sample has about 690,000 distinct CDR3 sequences, with 21% found just once. Another study also made use of these data, one on T cells expressing NK-cell markers.

The sequenced sample consisted of PBMCs. The receptor set was obtained from a woman between 18 and 30 years old in good health.

This clonotype was observed a handful of times. The chain couples TRBV15 to TRBJ2-1, with D tentatively TRBD1 (6 bases). V was cut by 5 bases and J by 3 bases, with 8 bases left in between. CDR1 and CDR2 from the germline V gene are LNHNV and YYDKDF (reference sequence). The CDR3 is made up of 13 amino acids. The CDR3 sequence is CATSDRFYNEQFF. The DNA for the CDR3 is TGTGCCACCAGCGACAGGTTCTACAATGAGCAGTTCTTC.

The chain combines TRBV9 with TRBJ1-5, with D uncertain. This CDR3 comprises 15 residues. Trimming removed 0 bases at V and 3 bases at J, with 10 bases between. The V gene's germline CDR1 is SGDLS and CDR2 YYNGEE. The CDR3 here is CASSVDSDDNQPQHF. The CDR3 bases are TGTGCCAGCAGCGTAGACTCCGATGACAATCAGCCCCAGCATTTT.

The chain's CDR3 is CASSAGLAEETQYF. The DNA of the CDR3 is TGCGCCAGCAGCGCGGGACTAGCGGAAGAGACCCAGTACTTC. This chain joins TRBV5-1 and TRBJ2-5, with TRBD2 matching 11 bases. The CDR3 sequence is 14 residues long. Unmatched junction bases numbered 2, after V lost 4 bases and J lost 3 bases. Per the germline V gene, CDR1 is SGHRS and CDR2 is YFSETQ.

This clonotype was seen repeatedly, ten times or more. The rearrangement uses TRBV10-3 and TRBJ2-3; no clear D. The CDR3 sequence is 13 residues long. Per the germline V gene, CDR1 is ENHRY and CDR2 is SYGVKD. Trimming stripped 2 bases from V and 0 bases from J, with 3 bases between. DNA of the CDR3: TGTGCCATCAGTGAGACTAGCACAGATACGCAGTATTTT. Translating it yields CAISETSTDTQYF.

The rearrangement uses TRBV29-1 and TRBJ1-2, with 9 bases aligning to TRBD1. Germline V gives CDR1 SQVTM, CDR2 ANQGSEA. The CDR3 runs to 12 residues. The trim removed 6 bases at V and 5 bases at J, leaving 4 bases unmatched. CDR3 region: CSVGQGPYGYTF. CDR3 in DNA: TGCAGCGTGGGACAGGGCCCTTATGGCTACACCTTC.

This clonotype turned up a few times. The chain uses TRBV20-1 and TRBJ2-2, with 7 bases lining up with TRBD1. V gave up 0 bases and J gave up 1 base; unmatched junction bases: 8. This CDR3 is built from 17 residues. Per the germline V gene, CDR1 is DFQATT and CDR2 is SNEGSKA (reference sequence). The CDR3 DNA follows: TGCAGTGCTAGAGATAAAGGGGGCTCGAAGAACACCGGGGAGCTGTTTTTT. Translated, it gives CSARDKGGSKNTGELFF.

The chain carries TRBV12-3 or TRBV12-4 and TRBJ2-3; 9 bases are a match to TRBD2. The CDR3 is made up of 16 amino acids. V dropped 6 bases and J dropped 3; count of bases not matched to a gene: 10. The CDR3 spells CASSNILAGTTDTQYF. The CDR3 nucleotides are TGTGCCAGCAGCAATATTCTAGCGGGGACTACAGATACGCAGTATTTT.

The chain uses TRBV5-1 and TRBJ2-5, with D perhaps matching TRBD1 (6 bases). The CDR3 has 18 amino acids. Germline CDR1 reads SGHRS; CDR2 reads YFSETQ. V was shortened by 0 bases and J by 1 base, with 19 bases between the two germline ends. DNA of the CDR3: TGCGCCAGCAGCTTGGGGACCCTCAACAGGGTACGCCAAGAGACCCAGTACTTC. Its protein product is CASSLGTLNRVRQETQYF.

The J gene is TRBJ2-4, the V gene TRBV20-1, with 7 bases fitting TRBD2. The length of the CDR3 is 16 residues. Looked up from germline, CDR1 is DFQATT and CDR2 is SNEGSKA (reference sequence). The ends lost 5 bases at V and 1 base at J; junction bases unmatched: 11. CDR3 protein: CSASLAGESAKNIQYF. The CDR3 DNA reads as TGCAGTGCTTCGTTGGCGGGAGAGTCGGCCAAAAACATTCAGTACTTC.

This clonotype was recorded many times. The J gene is TRBJ2-7, the V gene TRBV12-3 or TRBV12-4, with D unclear. Between the trimmed V and J ends, which lost 3 bases and 11 bases, there was a span of 11 bases. This CDR3 has 11 amino acids. The CDR3 region has the DNA TGTGCCAGCAGTTTGAAGGGAAGTGAGTACTTC. This codes for CASSLKGSEYF.

The chain links TRBV3-1 to TRBJ1-1; D is undetermined. Germline V lookup: CDR1 LGHDT, CDR2 YNNKEL (reference sequence). The V end lost 7 bases, the J end lost 0 bases, and 12 bases lay between the germline ends. CDR3 length equals 14 residues. CDR3 DNA sequence: TGTGCCAGCAAGATAAGGTCGATGAACACTGAAGCTTTCTTT. Protein sequence: CASKIRSMNTEAFF.

This clonotype was detected only a few times. This rearrangement joins TRBV5-1 to TRBJ1-1, with D possibly matching TRBD1 (5 bases). From germline, CDR1 is SGHRS and CDR2 YFSETQ. Trimming removed 9 bases from V and 0 bases from J, with 12 bases in between. The CDR3 has 13 amino acids. The CDR3 DNA reads TGCGCCACCCAATGGGGGTTGAACACTGAAGCTTTCTTT. It encodes CATQWGLNTEAFF.

The chain combines TRBV15 with TRBJ2-2; possibly TRBD2 for D (6 bases). Trimming took off 0 bases at V and 9 bases at J, with 14 bases between the two ends. This CDR3 has 15 amino acids. Looked up from germline, CDR1 is LNHNV and CDR2 is YYDKDF (reference sequence). CDR3 region: CATSRDRRGLRELFF. The CDR3 nucleotides are TGTGCCACCAGCAGAGATAGGAGGGGTCTTAGGGAGCTGTTTTTT.

This chain joins TRBV5-1 and TRBJ2-5; TRBD2 agrees at 9 bases. The CDR3 contains 16 residues. V was clipped by 1 base and J by 1 base; unmatched bases: 5. In germline, CDR1 is SGHRS, CDR2 YFSETQ. The CDR3: CASSLNSGGRQETQYF. CDR3 DNA sequence: TGCGCCAGCAGCTTGAATAGCGGGGGCCGCCAAGAGACCCAGTACTTC.

The chain combines TRBV2 with TRBJ2-5; D perhaps matches TRBD1 (7 bases). The CDR3 extends over 13 amino acids. CDR1 and CDR2 from the germline V gene are SNHLY and FYNNEI. The V and J ends lost 8 bases and 5 bases respectively, with 15 bases between them. The CDR3 DNA follows: TGTGCCAGCCAGGGGGGCGCCTGGGAGACCCAGTACTTC. Protein: CASQGGAWETQYF.

Only a few counts were recorded for this clonotype. This chain joins TRBV4-3 and TRBJ2-1; the D is unclear. This CDR3 is built from 19 residues. Trimming removed 1 base from V and 3 bases from J, with 22 bases in between. Germline lookup yields CDR1 LGHNA and CDR2 YSLEER. The CDR3 spells CASSQGRSSAPINYNEQFF. The CDR3 DNA reads as TGCGCCAGCAGCCAAGGACGATCGAGCGCCCCGATAAACTACAATGAGCAGTTCTTC.

In this sample, this clonotype turned up a few times. The chain couples TRBV25-1 to TRBJ1-3; 7 positions agree with TRBD1. Trimming cost V 1 base and J 5 bases; bases outside gene matches: 2. This CDR3 contains 14 residues. Germline V gene data show CDR1 as MGHDK and CDR2 as SYGVNS. The CDR3 DNA is TGTGCCAGCAGTGAATCGGGACAGAGAAACACCATATATTTT. Translated: CASSESGQRNTIYF.

CDR3: CASSPSRRGRDTQYF. CDR3 sequence (DNA): TGCGCCAGCAGTCCCTCCCGGCGGGGGAGGGATACGCAGTATTTT. V gene TRBV5-1 combines with J gene TRBJ2-3; 7 bases match TRBD2. Germline V gives CDR1 SGHRS, CDR2 YFSETQ. V lost 5 bases and J lost 6; bases outside the gene matches: 12. The CDR3 loop spans 15 amino acids.

The chain employs TRBV5-1 and TRBJ2-5; 8 bases align to TRBD2. The CDR3 is made up of 14 amino acids. Germline CDR1 SGHRS, CDR2 YFSETQ. The J segment lost 5 bases and the V segment lost 4 bases, leaving 7 bases of the junction unmatched. The CDR3 coding sequence is TGCGCCAGCAGCACCGGAGGACTAGCTGAGACCCAGTACTTC. Its protein is CASSTGGLAETQYF. The whole variable domain, filled in from reference TRBV5-1 and TRBJ2-5, reads KAGVTQTPRYLIKTRGQQVTLSCSPISGHRSVSWYQQTPGQGLQFLFEYFSETQRNKGNFPGRFSGRQFSNSRSEMNVSTLELGDSALYLCASSTGGLAETQYFGPGTRLLVL.

This clonotype was seen more than once but under ten times. The chain combines TRBV10-3 with TRBJ2-5; D is possibly TRBD1 or TRBD2 (6 bases each). Germline values: CDR1 ENHRY, CDR2 SYGVKD. Trimming stripped 4 bases from V and 2 bases from J, with 29 bases between. The CDR3 contains 20 residues. The CDR3 coding sequence is TGTGCCATCAGTGGAAGCTTTGAATCGGGGGCGCACCCCCGACAAGAGACCCAGTACTTC. This translates into CAISGSFESGAHPRQETQYF.

This chain links TRBV7-2 with TRBJ2-3; no clear D gene. The CDR3 contains 15 residues. The germline V gene has CDR1 SGHTA and CDR2 FQGNSA. V was trimmed by 2 bases and J by 0 bases, leaving 9 bases between them. The CDR3 nucleotides read TGTGCCAGCAGCTTAAAGCGTAGTAGCACAGATACGCAGTATTTT. It specifies CASSLKRSSTDTQYF.

This clonotype was detected ten times or more. The gene calls are TRBV13 and TRBJ2-1; 7 positions match TRBD2. This CDR3 has 16 amino acids. CDR1 PRHDT and CDR2 FYEKMQ come from the germline V gene (reference sequence). V lost 5 bases to trimming and J lost 0 bases; unmatched junction nucleotides: 7. This chain's CDR3 is CASSAGTTFSYNEQFF. In DNA form, the CDR3 reads TGTGCCAGCAGCGCCGGGACTACCTTCTCCTACAATGAGCAGTTCTTC.

This clonotype was picked up a small number of times. The CDR3 here is CASSTSGLYYEQYF. The CDR3 bases are TGTGCCAGCAGCACTAGCGGGCTTTACTACGAGCAGTACTTC. The rearrangement uses TRBV12-3 or TRBV12-4 and TRBJ2-7; TRBD2 matches at 9 bases. V gave up 6 bases and J gave up 3 bases; unmatched junction bases: 6. The CDR3 extends over 14 amino acids.

The chain has TRBV7-9 and TRBJ2-7; 12 bases agree with TRBD2. V shed 6 bases, J shed 5 bases, and the junction held 14 bases outside the gene matches. The germline gives CDR1 SEHNR, CDR2 FQNEAQ (reference sequence). There are 17 residues in the CDR3. CDR3 in DNA: TGTGCCAGCAGACTACTAGCGGGAGGCCTGAATTTCGACGAGCAGTACTTC. It is translated as CASRLLAGGLNFDEQYF.

This clonotype showed up just a few times. This chain uses TRBV12-3 or TRBV12-4 with TRBJ1-5; the match to TRBD1 covers 7 bases. V was pared by 6 bases and J by 2 bases, with 7 bases of the junction left unmatched. The CDR3 is made up of 15 amino acids. The CDR3 DNA reads as TGTGCCAGCAGCAAGTACAGGGGAGGCAATCAGCCCCAGCATTTT. Amino acids: CASSKYRGGNQPQHF.